This T cell receptor beta chain is from a study of CD8 T cells in Susac syndrome. Random hexamers primed reverse transcription of about 0.5 to 1 ug RNA. The CDR3 of TCR beta was amplified by immunoSEQ multiplex PCR across 54 Vbeta and 13 Jbeta. TCRdb independently ran MiXCR on the immunoSEQ multiplex PCR reads; one entry per CDR3 protein. The table lists some 200,000 distinct CDR3 sequences, around 96% of them singletons. Sequencing of TCR beta was performed on blood CD8+ and CD4+ T cells. TEMRA cells underwent FACS enrichment and CD8+ and CD4+ T cells underwent negative isolation. The sample taken for sequencing was CD4+ T cells from PBMCs. The TCR originated in a human donor in good health.

In DNA form, the CDR3 reads TGTGCCAGCAGCGGAGGGGGCGCAGAGACCCAGTACTTC. Translating it yields CASSGGGAETQYF. The V call is TRBV9, the J call TRBJ2-5, with 7 bases that match TRBD1. The junction had 3 bases not matched to a gene; V was cut back by 3 bases and J by 4 bases. The CDR3 has 13 amino acids. Per the germline V gene, CDR1 is SGDLS and CDR2 is YYNGEE.